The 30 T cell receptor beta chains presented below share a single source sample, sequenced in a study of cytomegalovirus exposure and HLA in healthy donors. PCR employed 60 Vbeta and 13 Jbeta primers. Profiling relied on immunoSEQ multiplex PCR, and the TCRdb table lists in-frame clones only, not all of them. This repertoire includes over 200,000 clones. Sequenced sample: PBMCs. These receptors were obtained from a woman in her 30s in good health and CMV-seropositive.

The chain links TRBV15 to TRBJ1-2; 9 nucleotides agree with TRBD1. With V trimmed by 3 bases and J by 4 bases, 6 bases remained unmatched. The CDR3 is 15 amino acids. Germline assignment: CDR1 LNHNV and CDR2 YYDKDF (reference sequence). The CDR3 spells CATSSPDRGLYGYTF. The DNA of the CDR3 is TGTGCCACCAGCAGCCCGGACAGGGGCCTCTATGGCTACACCTTC.

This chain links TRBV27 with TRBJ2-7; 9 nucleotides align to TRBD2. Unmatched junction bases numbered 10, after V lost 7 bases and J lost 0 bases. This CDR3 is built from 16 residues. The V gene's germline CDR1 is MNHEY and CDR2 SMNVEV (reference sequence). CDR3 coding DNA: TGTGCCAGCAAGGGGAGGACTAGCGCTAGCTCCTACGAGCAGTACTTC. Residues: CASKGRTSASSYEQYF.

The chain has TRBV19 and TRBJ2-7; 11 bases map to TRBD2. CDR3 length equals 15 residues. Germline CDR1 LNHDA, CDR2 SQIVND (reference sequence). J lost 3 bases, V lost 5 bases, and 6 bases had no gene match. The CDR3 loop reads CASSRHSGGDYEQYF. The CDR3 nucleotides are TGTGCCAGTAGTCGACATAGCGGGGGGGACTACGAGCAGTACTTC.

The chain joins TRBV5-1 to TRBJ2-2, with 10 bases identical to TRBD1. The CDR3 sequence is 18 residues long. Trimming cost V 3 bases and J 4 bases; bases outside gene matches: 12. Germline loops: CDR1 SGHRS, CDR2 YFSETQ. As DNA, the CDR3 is TGCGCCAGCAGCTCCGGGACAGGGGCATTTTGGAGCACCGGGGAGCTGTTTTTT. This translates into CASSSGTGAFWSTGELFF.

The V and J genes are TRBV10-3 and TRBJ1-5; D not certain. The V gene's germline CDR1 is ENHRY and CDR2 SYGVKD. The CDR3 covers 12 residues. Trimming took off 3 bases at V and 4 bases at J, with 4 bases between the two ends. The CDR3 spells CAISDSNQPQHF. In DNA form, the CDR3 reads TGTGCCATCAGTGACTCTAATCAGCCCCAGCATTTT.

CDR3 nucleotide sequence: TGTGCCAGCAGGCCAGTGGGGCAGGCCTACGAGCAGTACTTC. Protein: CASRPVGQAYEQYF. The V call is TRBV28, the J call TRBJ2-5; D is perhaps TRBD1 (5 bases). The J call may be mistaken, given a closer DNA end match to TRBJ2-7. The CDR3 is made up of 14 amino acids. Germline CDR1 and CDR2: MDHEN and SYDVKM.

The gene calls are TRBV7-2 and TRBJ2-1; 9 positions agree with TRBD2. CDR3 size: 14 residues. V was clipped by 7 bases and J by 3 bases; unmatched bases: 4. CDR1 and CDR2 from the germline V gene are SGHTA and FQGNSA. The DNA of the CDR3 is TGTGCCAGCATTAGGACTAGCGACTACAATGAGCAGTTCTTC. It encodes CASIRTSDYNEQFF.

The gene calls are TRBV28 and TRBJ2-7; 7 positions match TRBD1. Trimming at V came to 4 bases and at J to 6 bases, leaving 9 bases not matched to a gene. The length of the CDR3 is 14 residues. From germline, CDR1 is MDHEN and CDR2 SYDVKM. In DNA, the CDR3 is TGTGCCAGCAGTTCTCTTACAGGGGTGGGCGAGCAGTACTTC. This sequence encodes CASSSLTGVGEQYF.

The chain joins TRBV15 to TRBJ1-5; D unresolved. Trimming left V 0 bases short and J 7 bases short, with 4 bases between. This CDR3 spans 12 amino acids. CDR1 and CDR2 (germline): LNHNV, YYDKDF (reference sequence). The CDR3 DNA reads TGTGCCACCAGCAGAGATGAGCAGCCCCAGCATTTT. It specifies CATSRDEQPQHF.

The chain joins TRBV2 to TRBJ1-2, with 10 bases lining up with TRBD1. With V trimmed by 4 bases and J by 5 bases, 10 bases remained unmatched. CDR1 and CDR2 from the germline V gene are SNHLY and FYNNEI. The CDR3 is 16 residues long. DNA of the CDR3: TGTGCCAGCAGTGGCCGGGACAGGGGCCGACCTTATGGCTACACCTTC. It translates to CASSGRDRGRPYGYTF.

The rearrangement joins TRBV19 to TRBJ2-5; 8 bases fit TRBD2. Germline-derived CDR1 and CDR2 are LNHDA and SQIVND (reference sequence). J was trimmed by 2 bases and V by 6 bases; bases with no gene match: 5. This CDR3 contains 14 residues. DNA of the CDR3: TGTGCCAGTAGCCGACGGGAGGGACAAGAGACCCAGTACTTC. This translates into CASSRREGQETQYF.

CDR3 in amino acids: CASSILRGESSNQPQHF. In nucleotides, the CDR3 is TGTGCCAGTAGTATCCTCAGGGGGGAGTCAAGCAATCAGCCCCAGCATTTT. The V and J genes are TRBV19 and TRBJ1-5; TRBD1 aligns across 7 bases. The V gene end was trimmed by 3 bases and the J gene end by 1 base; junction bases not matched to a gene: 9. The CDR3 covers 17 residues. The V gene's germline CDR1 is LNHDA and CDR2 SQIVND (reference sequence).

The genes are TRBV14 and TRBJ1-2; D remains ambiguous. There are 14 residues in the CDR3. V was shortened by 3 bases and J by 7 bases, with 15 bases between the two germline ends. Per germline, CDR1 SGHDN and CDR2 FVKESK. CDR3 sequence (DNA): TGTGCCAGCAGCCAGTTTCACCTTGAGAGTGGCTACACCTTC. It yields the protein CASSQFHLESGYTF.

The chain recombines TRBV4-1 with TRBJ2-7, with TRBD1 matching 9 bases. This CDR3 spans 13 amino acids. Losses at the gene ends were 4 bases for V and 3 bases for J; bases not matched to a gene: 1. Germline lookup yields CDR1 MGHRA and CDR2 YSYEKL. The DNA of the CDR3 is TGCGCCAGCAGCCCGGACAGGGGCTACGAGCAGTACTTC. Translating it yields CASSPDRGYEQYF.

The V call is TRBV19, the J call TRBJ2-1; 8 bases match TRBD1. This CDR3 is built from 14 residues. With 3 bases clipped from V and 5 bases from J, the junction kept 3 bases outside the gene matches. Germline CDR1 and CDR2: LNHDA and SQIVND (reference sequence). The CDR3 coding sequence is TGTGCCAGTAGTATCGGGACAGGTAACAATGAGCAGTTCTTC. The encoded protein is CASSIGTGNNEQFF.

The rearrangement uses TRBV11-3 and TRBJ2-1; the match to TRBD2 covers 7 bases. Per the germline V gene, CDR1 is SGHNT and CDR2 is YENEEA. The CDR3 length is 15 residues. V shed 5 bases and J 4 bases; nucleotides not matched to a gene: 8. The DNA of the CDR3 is TGTGCCAGCAGCCCCGGACTAGGTGGTTACAATGAGCAGTTCTTC. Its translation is CASSPGLGGYNEQFF.

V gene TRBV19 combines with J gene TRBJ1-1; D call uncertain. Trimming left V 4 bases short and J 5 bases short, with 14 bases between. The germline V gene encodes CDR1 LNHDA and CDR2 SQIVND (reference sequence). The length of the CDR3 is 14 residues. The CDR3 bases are TGTGCCAGTAGTACTGACATGTCCGCGACTGAAGCTTTCTTT. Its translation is CASSTDMSATEAFF.

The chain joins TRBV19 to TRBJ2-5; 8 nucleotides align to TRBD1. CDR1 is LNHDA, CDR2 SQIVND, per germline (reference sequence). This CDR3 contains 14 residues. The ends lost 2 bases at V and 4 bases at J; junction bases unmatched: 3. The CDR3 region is CASSIRTGIETQYF. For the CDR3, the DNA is TGTGCCAGTAGTATAAGGACAGGGATAGAGACCCAGTACTTC.

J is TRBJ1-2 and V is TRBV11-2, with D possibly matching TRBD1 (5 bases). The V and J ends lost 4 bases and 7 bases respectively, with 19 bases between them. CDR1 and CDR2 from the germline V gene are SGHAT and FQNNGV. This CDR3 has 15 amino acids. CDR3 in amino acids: CASSSKWRGFTGYTF. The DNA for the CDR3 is TGTGCCAGCAGCTCCAAATGGCGGGGGTTTACTGGCTACACCTTC.

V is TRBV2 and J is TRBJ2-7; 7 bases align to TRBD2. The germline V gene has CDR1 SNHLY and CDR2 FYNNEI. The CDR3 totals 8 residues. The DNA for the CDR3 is TGTGCAGCGGGGGAGCAGTACTTC. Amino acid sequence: CAAGEQYF.

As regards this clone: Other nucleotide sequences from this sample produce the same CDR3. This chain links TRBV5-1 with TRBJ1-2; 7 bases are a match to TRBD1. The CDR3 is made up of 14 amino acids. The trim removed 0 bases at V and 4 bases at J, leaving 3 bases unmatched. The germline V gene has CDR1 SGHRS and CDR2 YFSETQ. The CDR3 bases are TGCGCCAGCAGCTTGGGACAGGGAGTCTATGGCTACACCTTC. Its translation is CASSLGQGVYGYTF.

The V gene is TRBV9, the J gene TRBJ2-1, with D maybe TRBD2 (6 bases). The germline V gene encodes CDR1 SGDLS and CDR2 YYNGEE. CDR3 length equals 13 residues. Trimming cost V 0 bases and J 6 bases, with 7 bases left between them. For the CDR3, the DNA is TGTGCCAGCAGCGTAGGTAGCGGCAATGAGCAGTTCTTC. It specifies CASSVGSGNEQFF.

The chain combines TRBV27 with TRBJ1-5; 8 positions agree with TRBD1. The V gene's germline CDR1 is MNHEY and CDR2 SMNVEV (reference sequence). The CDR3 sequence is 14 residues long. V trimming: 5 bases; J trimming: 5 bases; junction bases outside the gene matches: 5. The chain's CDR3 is CASSPLQGDQPQHF. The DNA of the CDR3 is TGTGCCAGCAGTCCCCTACAGGGGGATCAGCCCCAGCATTTT.

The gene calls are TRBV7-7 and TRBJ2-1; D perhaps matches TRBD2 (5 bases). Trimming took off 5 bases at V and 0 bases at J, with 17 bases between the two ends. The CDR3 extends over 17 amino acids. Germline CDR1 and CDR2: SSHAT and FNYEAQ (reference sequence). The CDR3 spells CASSPGAGISSYNEQFF. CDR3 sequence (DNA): TGTGCCAGCAGCCCCGGAGCCGGGATCAGCTCCTACAATGAGCAGTTCTTC.

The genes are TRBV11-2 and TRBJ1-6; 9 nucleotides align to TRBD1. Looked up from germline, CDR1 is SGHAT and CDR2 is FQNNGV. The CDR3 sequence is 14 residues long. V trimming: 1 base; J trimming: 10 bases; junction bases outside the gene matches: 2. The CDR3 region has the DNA TGTGCCAGCAGCTTAGCCGACAGGGGGTCACCCCTCCACTTT. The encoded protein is CASSLADRGSPLHF.

In DNA, the CDR3 is TGTGCCAGCAGCTTGCGATCCTCAGGGCCTGGAAACACCATATATTTT. This encodes CASSLRSSGPGNTIYF. The chain joins TRBV5-4 to TRBJ1-3, with D possibly being TRBD1 (5 bases). Between the trimmed V and J ends, which lost 1 base and 2 bases, there was a span of 13 bases. CDR3 length: 16 amino acids. The V gene's germline CDR1 is SGHNT and CDR2 YYREEE (reference sequence).

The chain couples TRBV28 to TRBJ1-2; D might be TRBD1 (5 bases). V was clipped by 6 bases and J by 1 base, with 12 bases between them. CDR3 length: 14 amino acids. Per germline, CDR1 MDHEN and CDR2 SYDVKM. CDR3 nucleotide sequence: TGTGCCAGCAGCTCCCCGGACATTAACTATGGCTACACCTTC. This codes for CASSSPDINYGYTF.

This chain's CDR3 is CASTISSAGTDTQYF. As DNA, the CDR3 is TGTGCCAGTACCATATCGTCCGCGGGCACAGATACGCAGTATTTT. The chain uses TRBV19 and TRBJ2-3; D is uncertain. Trimming took off 7 bases at V and 1 base at J, with 15 bases between the two ends. The length of the CDR3 is 15 residues. Germline V gives CDR1 LNHDA, CDR2 SQIVND (reference sequence).

CDR3 DNA sequence: TGTGCCAGCTCACTTCGGACACAGACTAATGAAAAACTGTTTTTT. It specifies CASSLRTQTNEKLFF. The chain has TRBV18 and TRBJ1-4; maybe TRBD1 (5 bases). The CDR3 is 15 amino acids. Trimming left V 4 bases short and J 2 bases short, with 11 bases between. Germline CDR1 is KGHSH and CDR2 is LQKENI.

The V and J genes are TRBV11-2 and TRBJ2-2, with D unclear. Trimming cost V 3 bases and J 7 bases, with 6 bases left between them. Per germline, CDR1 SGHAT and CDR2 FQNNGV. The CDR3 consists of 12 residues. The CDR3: CASSFGNGELFF. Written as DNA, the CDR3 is TGTGCCAGCAGCTTCGGTAACGGGGAGCTGTTTTTT.